This T cell receptor beta chain was identified during a study of shared clonotypes between healthy human individuals (dated by TCRdb to 2020 to 2021). About the investigation overall: A couple of women and a few men aged 18 to 49 years were included in the cohort. Per donor, three plates each were used for CD4 naive and CD4 memory, two for CD8 naive, and one for CD8 memory. The study deeply sequenced blood TCR repertoires of five healthy adults to estimate repertoire size and the extent of clonotype sharing between individuals. Different laboratories and diverse techniques were used to prepare libraries and sequence TCR repertoires, to increase sequencing depth and limit assay-specific biases. Leukapheresis yielded between about 0.8 and 9.5 billion PBMCs per donor. The study at large found these results: Larger estimated clonotype richness was generally found for naive subsets than for memory subsets. Rarefaction of sorted-subset datasets indicated incomplete sequencing despite the large sequencing depth. Sampling was restricted to blood, and TCR repertoires in tissue are likely to differ from TCR repertoires in blood. Sharing across a few donors was observed for around 4.8% of naive CD4, over 3% of naive CD8, 2% to 2.5% of memory CD4, and around 0.4% of memory CD8 clonotypes. Because the study included a small number of donors, the genetic and exposure-history diversity represented was limited. Based on pairwise subsampling, the degree of clonotype sharing among donors was expected to be affected by sequencing depth. Compared with non-shared clonotypes, clonotypes shared by all four sorted-subset donors had higher generation probabilities.

V is shortened by 4 bases, J by 2 bases, and the region joining them spans 11 bases. CDR1 and CDR2 were assigned from the germline V gene (reference sequence) as GTSNPN and SVGIG. The CDR3 measures 14 amino acids from cysteine to phenylalanine. Of all the DNA, just the CDR3 is kept, 42 bases in frame from base 1. The donors were healthy, HIV-negative adults with no recently reported acute infections or vaccinations. Every donor was a Caucasian adult residing in Nashville, Tennessee, USA. Magnetic negative selection was used to enrich CD4+ T cells, after which naive cells were positively selected on CD45RA and the negative fraction became the memory subset. Blood was collected by leukapheresis, and PBMCs were isolated by Ficoll-Histopaque density gradient centrifugation and then cryopreserved in liquid nitrogen vapor phase. Analytical flow cytometry was used to check the purity and quantity of every magnetically sorted T cell population. Genomic DNA was isolated from each sorted fraction and quantified by UV absorbance on a Nanodrop 2000c.

Using the deep immunoSEQ assay, multiplex PCR amplified TCR CDR3 regions from genomic DNA. Extracted genomic DNA from each cell subset was spread evenly across all wells of several immunoSEQ 96-well plates, with each plate serving as a replicate. Each replicate PCR for sorted subsets received around 200 ng genomic DNA, equal to roughly 29,000 T cell genomes. Purified libraries were measured with a Qubit 3.0 fluorometer, size-checked on a Bioanalyzer 2100, and measured again with the KAPA Library Quantification kit. A separate single-read 150-cycle Illumina NextSeq 550 flow cell was used to sequence each immunoSEQ 96-well plate. In the authors' own workflow: The immunoSEQ output contained only junctional sequences without quality scores, so filtering could not match that applied to full-length reads. To assign V/J genes and CDR3, sequences were annotated against IMGT germline references using PyIR, a Python wrapper for IgBLAST v1.9. Reads were removed for weak V/J assignments (E-value above 1e-6), missing CDR3, stop codons, out-of-frame junctions, or ambiguous translated residues. V3J clonotypes were defined as sequences sharing an identical inferred V gene, J gene, and CDR3 amino acid sequence. Percentage overlap between repertoires was calculated by dividing the number of shared unique clonotypes by the size of the smaller repertoire. Repertoire richness was assessed with RTK rarefaction, the Chao1 estimator, and Recon v2.1 estimates of unobserved clonotypes. Generation probabilities were computed with OLGA for all TCRbeta clonotypes obtained by the gDNA method from several donors. The table was pulled from immuneACCESS by TCRdb, which kept in-frame rearrangements only. Such tables lose some clones; where checked, under half of the loss comes from unresolved V genes, and the rest has no known cause. D and trimming were read from the DNA, whereas the V and J calls and clone size are those reported in that table. Across this sample there are millions of clones, with 93% seen only once. Roughly 0.36% of the sample lies in the top ten.

In the case of this clone: Its antigen has not been determined. No quality values exist for individual bases; no much larger clone is one base distant.

The sequence was obtained from a man younger than 30 in good health. Some clones in this sample may be carry-over from other donors' samples. The chain uses TRBV30 and TRBJ1-4; tentative D gene TRBD1, with 6 bases matching. Specimen: naive CD4+ T cells from PBMCs. This sample's cell subset or site label indicates: CD45RA+ positively selected. CDR3 loop: CAWNPGQTNEKLFF. The DNA is as follows: TGTGCCTGGAACCCCGGACAGACTAATGAAAAACTGTTTTTT.